This is a list of T cell receptor beta chains from one sample in a study of blood T cell repertoires in COVID-19. The repertoire was sequenced with immunoSEQ multiplex PCR; TCRdb's copy has only in-frame clones and lacks some. The top ten hold more than 1.1% of the sample, which has nearly 300,000 clones, less than 85% seen once. The sequenced sample consisted of peripheral blood. These TCRs come from a human donor with COVID-19, enrolled during active disease. The donor label of this sample is uncertain. CDR3s include the opening cysteine and the closing phenylalanine or tryptophan. A D gene is named only where the DNA matches it firmly. Size is omitted from some rows. Given values are once, few, many or a class for expanded clones.

>TRBD1|TRBJ1-2|TRBV28|NA
CASSPLTGNYGYTF
TGTGCCAGCAGTCCCCTGACAGGGAACTATGGCTACACCTTC
>NA|TRBJ1-4|TRBV3-1/TRBV3-2|NA
CASTRRDEKLFF
TGTGCCAGCACGAGGAGGGACGAAAAACTGTTTTTT
>TRBD2|TRBJ2-1|TRBV7-2|NA
CASSLGLAGGVDEQFF
TGTGCCAGCAGCTTAGGACTAGCGGGAGGGGTCGATGAGCAGTTCTTC
>NA|TRBJ2-3|TRBV6-5|NA
CASSPGQSTDTQYF
TGTGCCAGCAGTCCCGGACAGAGCACAGATACGCAGTATTTT
>NA|TRBJ1-2|TRBV7-9|once
CASSLGPGQVYGYTF
TGTGCCAGCAGCTTAGGCCCGGGACAAGTTTATGGCTACACCTTC
>TRBD2|TRBJ2-1|TRBV5-5|few
CASSFLQLAVYNEQFF
TGTGCCAGCAGCTTTTTACAACTAGCGGTGTACAATGAGCAGTTCTTC
>NA|TRBJ1-5|TRBV2|many
CASSEYRGAQHF
TGTGCCAGCAGTGAATATCGCGGGGCCCAGCATTTT
>NA|TRBJ2-1|TRBV7-6|medium-sized
CASSYQGRSGFGVSYNEQFF
TGTGCCAGCAGCTACCAAGGGAGGTCGGGATTTGGTGTGTCCTACAATGAGCAGTTCTTC
>TRBD1|TRBJ1-3|TRBV7-2|NA
CASSLAGQSSGNTIYF
TGTGCCAGCAGCTTAGCGGGACAGAGCTCCGGAAACACCATATATTTT
>NA|TRBJ1-1|TRBV7-9|NA
CASIGLGDEAFF
TGTGCCAGCATCGGACTGGGCGATGAAGCTTTCTTT
>TRBD1|TRBJ2-7|TRBV19|NA
CASRSQGRENYEQYF
TGTGCCAGCCGCTCACAGGGGCGAGAGAACTACGAGCAGTACTTC
>NA|TRBJ2-5|TRBV15|once
CATSRDQTGQETQYF
TGTGCCACCAGCAGAGATCAGACGGGCCAAGAGACCCAGTACTTC
>NA|TRBJ1-6|TRBV5-1|few
CASSLDAGINSPLHF
TGCGCCAGCAGCTTGGATGCAGGGATTAATTCACCCCTCCACTTT
>TRBD2|TRBJ2-7|TRBV6-5|NA
CASIPGGTYEQYF
TGTGCCAGCATCCCGGGGGGGACCTACGAGCAGTACTTC
>TRBD2|TRBJ2-1|TRBV3-1/TRBV3-2|NA
CASSQDPPSGRYNEQFF
TGTGCCAGCAGCCAAGACCCTCCTAGCGGGAGGTACAATGAGCAGTTCTTC
>NA|TRBJ2-1|TRBV24-1|NA
CATRDSTGNNEQFF
TGTGCCACCAGGGACTCTACAGGGAACAATGAGCAGTTCTTC